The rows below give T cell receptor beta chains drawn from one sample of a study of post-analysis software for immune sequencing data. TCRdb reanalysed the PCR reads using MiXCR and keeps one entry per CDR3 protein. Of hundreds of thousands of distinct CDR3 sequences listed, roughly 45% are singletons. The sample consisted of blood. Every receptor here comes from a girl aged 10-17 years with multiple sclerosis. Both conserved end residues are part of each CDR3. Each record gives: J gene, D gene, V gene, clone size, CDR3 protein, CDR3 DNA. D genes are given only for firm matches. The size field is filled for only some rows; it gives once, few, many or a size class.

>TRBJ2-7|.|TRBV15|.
CATSRRPPYEQYF
TGTGCCACCAGCAGAAGGCCCCCCTACGAGCAGTACTTC
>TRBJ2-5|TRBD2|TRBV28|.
CASSLGTRTTQYF
TGTGCCAGCAGTTTGGGGACTAGAACGACCCAGTACTTC
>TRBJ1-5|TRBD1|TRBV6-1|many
CASSRTGGNQPQHF
TGTGCCAGCAGCCGAACAGGGGGTAATCAGCCCCAGCATTTT
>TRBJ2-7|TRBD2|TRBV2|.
CASRLAANSYEQYF
TGTGCCAGCAGACTAGCGGCCAACTCCTACGAGCAGTACTTC
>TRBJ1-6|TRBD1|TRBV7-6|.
CASSLTGQGNSPLHF
TGTGCCAGCAGCTTAACAGGACAGGGTAATTCACCCCTCCACTTT
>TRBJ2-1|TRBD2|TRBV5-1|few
CASSPLVAGLNNEQFF
TGCGCCAGCAGTCCTCTGGTAGCGGGACTGAACAATGAGCAGTTCTTC
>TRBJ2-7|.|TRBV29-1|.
CSVAEGTYEQYF
TGCAGCGTTGCGGAGGGGACCTACGAGCAGTACTTC
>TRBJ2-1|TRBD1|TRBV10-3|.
CAIRPGQGPGGQFF
TGTGCCATCAGACCGGGACAGGGGCCAGGGGGGCAGTTCTTC
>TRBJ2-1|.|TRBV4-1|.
CASSQVDGKSSYNEQFF
TGCGCCAGCAGCCAAGTAGACGGGAAGAGCTCCTACAATGAGCAGTTCTTC
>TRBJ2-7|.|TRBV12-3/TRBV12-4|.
CASSPPWGWIAYEQYF
TGTGCCAGCAGCCCCCCGTGGGGATGGATCGCCTACGAGCAGTACTTC
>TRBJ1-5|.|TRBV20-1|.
CSATPGGHNQPQHF
TGCAGTGCTACCCCGGGCGGGCACAATCAGCCCCAGCATTTT
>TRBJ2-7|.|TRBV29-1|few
CSVRKGVYEQYF
TGCAGCGTTCGTAAGGGGGTCTACGAGCAGTACTTC
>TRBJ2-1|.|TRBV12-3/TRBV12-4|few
CASSPGSTTSNEQFF
TGTGCCAGCAGTCCCGGATCCACTACTAGTAATGAGCAGTTCTTC
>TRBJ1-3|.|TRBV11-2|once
CASSHPRDTIESTIYF
TGTGCCAGCAGCCATCCCAGGGACACCATTGAGAGCACCATATATTTT
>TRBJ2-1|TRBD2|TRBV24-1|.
CATSDLGAGGRGDEQFF
TGTGCCACCAGTGATTTGGGAGCGGGAGGGCGTGGGGATGAGCAGTTCTTC
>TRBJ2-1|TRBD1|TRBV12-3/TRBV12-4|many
CASSPGQGFNEQFF
TGTGCCAGCAGTCCGGGACAGGGGTTCAATGAGCAGTTCTTC
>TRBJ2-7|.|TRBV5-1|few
CASSLYPREADLSYEQYF
TGCGCCAGCAGCTTGTATCCGAGGGAGGCAGACCTCTCCTACGAGCAGTACTTC
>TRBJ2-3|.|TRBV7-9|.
CASRDSITDTQYF
TGTGCCAGCAGGGACTCTATCACAGATACGCAGTATTTT
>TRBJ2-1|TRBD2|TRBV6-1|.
CASSLRLAASKYNEQFF
TGTGCCAGCAGTCTCCGACTAGCGGCTAGCAAGTACAATGAGCAGTTCTTC
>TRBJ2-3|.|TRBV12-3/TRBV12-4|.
CASSPKADTQYF
TGTGCCAGCAGCCCGAAGGCGGATACGCAGTATTTT
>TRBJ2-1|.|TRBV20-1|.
CSAPIYNEQFF
TGCAGTGCTCCCATCTACAATGAGCAGTTCTTC
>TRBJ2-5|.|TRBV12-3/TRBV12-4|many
CASSLLWSYQIETQYF
TGTGCCAGCAGTTTACTCTGGTCCTACCAAATTGAGACCCAGTACTTC
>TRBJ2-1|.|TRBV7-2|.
CASSRDNSEQFF
TGTGCCAGCAGTCGCGACAATAGTGAGCAGTTCTTC
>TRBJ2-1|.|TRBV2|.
CASSVEGSNSYNEQFF
TGTGCCAGCAGTGTGGAGGGCAGTAACTCCTACAATGAGCAGTTCTTC
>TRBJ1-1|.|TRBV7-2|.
CASSSLDSQVTNTEAFF
TGTGCCAGCAGCTCCCTAGATTCACAGGTGACGAACACTGAAGCTTTCTTT
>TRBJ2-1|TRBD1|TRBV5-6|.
CASRDPQGANEQFF
TGTGCCAGCAGAGACCCACAGGGGGCGAATGAGCAGTTCTTC
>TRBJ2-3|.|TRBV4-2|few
CASSPARDTQYF
TGTGCCAGCAGCCCTGCGCGGGATACGCAGTATTTT
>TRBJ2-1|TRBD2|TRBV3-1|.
CASSPGTSGSMYEQFF
TGTGCCAGCAGCCCGGGGACTAGCGGGAGTATGTATGAGCAGTTCTTC
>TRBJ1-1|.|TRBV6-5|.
CASSYWLNTEAFF
TGTGCCAGCAGTTACTGGCTGAACACTGAAGCTTTCTTT
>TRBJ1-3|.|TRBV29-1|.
CSATGYSNTIYF
TGCAGCGCTACAGGGTACTCAAACACCATATATTTT
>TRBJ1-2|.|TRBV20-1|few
CSARDQAGEGHRGYTF
TGCAGTGCTAGAGATCAGGCGGGTGAAGGGCATCGGGGCTACACCTTC
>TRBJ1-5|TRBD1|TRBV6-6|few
CASSKGQGSNQPQHF
TGTGCCAGCAGTAAAGGACAGGGGAGCAATCAGCCCCAGCATTTT
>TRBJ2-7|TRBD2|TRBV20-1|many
CAGLAGANEQYF
TGCGCGGGACTAGCGGGAGCAAACGAGCAGTACTTC
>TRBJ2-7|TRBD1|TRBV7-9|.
CAGSRQGAPYEQYF
TGTGCCGGCAGCCGACAGGGGGCCCCCTACGAGCAGTACTTC
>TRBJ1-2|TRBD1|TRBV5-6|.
CASSLAPGTGEGYTF
TGTGCCAGCAGCTTGGCTCCGGGGACAGGGGAAGGCTACACCTTC
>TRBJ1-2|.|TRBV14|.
CASSQDKGYYGYTF
TGTGCCAGCAGCCAAGATAAGGGCTACTATGGCTACACCTTC
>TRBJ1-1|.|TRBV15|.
CATSRDVRNTEAFF
TGTGCCACCAGCAGAGATGTTCGGAACACTGAAGCTTTCTTT
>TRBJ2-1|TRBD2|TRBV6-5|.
CASSYFGGRAAESEQFF
TGTGCCAGCAGTTACTTTGGCGGGAGGGCCGCTGAGAGTGAGCAGTTCTTC
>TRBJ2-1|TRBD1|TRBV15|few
CATSSHFGTEPYNEQFF
TGTGCCACCAGCAGTCATTTCGGGACAGAGCCCTACAATGAGCAGTTCTTC
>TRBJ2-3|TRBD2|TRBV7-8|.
CASSRPLAGGTDTQYF
TGTGCCAGCAGCAGGCCGCTAGCGGGAGGGACAGATACGCAGTATTTT
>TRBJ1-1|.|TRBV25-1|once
CASSESWEGTEAFF
TGTGCCAGCAGTGAATCATGGGAGGGGACTGAAGCTTTCTTT
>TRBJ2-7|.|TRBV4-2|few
CASSQDRYGEQYF
TGTGCCAGCAGCCAAGATAGGTACGGCGAGCAGTACTTC
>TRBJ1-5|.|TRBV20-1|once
CSAVRLRNQPQHF
TGCAGTGCCGTCAGGCTCCGAAATCAGCCCCAGCATTTT
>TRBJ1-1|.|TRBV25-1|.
CASSESPSHTEAFF
TGTGCCAGCAGTGAATCGCCATCACACACTGAAGCTTTCTTT
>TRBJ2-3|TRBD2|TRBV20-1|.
CSARRLAGRIYTDTQYF
TGCAGTGCTAGACGACTAGCGGGGCGTATCTACACAGATACGCAGTATTTT
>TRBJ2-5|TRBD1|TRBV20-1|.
CSAHAHGQGPQETQYF
TGCAGTGCTCATGCGCACGGACAGGGACCTCAAGAGACCCAGTACTTC
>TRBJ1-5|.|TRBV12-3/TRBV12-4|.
CASSLPLGIPQPQHF
TGTGCCAGCAGTCTCCCATTGGGAATTCCTCAGCCCCAGCATTTT
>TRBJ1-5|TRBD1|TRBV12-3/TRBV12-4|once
CASSLSQGAGQPQHF
TGTGCCAGCAGTTTAAGTCAGGGGGCGGGTCAGCCCCAGCATTTT
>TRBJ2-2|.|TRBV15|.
CATSREVRTELNTGELFF
TGTGCCACCAGCAGAGAAGTCAGGACAGAATTGAACACCGGGGAGCTGTTTTTT
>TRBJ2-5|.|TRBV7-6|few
CASSLDPGSQETQYF
TGTGCCAGCAGCTTAGATCCAGGCTCCCAAGAGACCCAGTACTTC
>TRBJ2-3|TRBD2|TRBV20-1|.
CSASQTSGRTDTQYF
TGCAGTGCTAGCCAAACTAGCGGGCGCACAGATACGCAGTATTTT
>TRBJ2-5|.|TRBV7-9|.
CASSLSRKETQYF
TGTGCCAGCAGCTTGTCCAGAAAAGAGACCCAGTACTTC
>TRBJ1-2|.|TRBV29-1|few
CSVEDVGSTRDYGYTF
TGCAGCGTTGAAGATGTGGGCAGTACCAGGGACTATGGCTACACCTTC